The clone carrying this TCR beta chain was observed many times. Its antigen remains unknown. V lost 1 base to trimming and J lost 7 bases, with 10 bases between them. The CDR3 is 13 amino acids. The germline gives CDR1 MNHEY, CDR2 SVGEGT. Via MiXCR, TCRdb re-called the RT-PCR reads, giving one row per CDR3 protein. The sample contains a few hundred thousand distinct CDR3 sequences, about a fifth of which appear only once. The data derive from a study of response to subunit inactivated influenza vaccine. Study-wide results and limits: That few new T cells are recruited by each seasonal influenza vaccination was the authors' suggestion.

V and J are TRBV6-2 or TRBV6-3 and TRBJ1-1, with unresolved D. The specimen was PBMCs from blood, collected roughly 20 months after vaccination. The clonotype was recovered from a man aged 50 to 69 who received an inactivated influenza vaccine. CDR3 nucleotide sequence: TGTGCCAGCAGTTACTTGGCAGGCCGTGAAGCTTTCTTT. Translation gives CASSYLAGREAFF.